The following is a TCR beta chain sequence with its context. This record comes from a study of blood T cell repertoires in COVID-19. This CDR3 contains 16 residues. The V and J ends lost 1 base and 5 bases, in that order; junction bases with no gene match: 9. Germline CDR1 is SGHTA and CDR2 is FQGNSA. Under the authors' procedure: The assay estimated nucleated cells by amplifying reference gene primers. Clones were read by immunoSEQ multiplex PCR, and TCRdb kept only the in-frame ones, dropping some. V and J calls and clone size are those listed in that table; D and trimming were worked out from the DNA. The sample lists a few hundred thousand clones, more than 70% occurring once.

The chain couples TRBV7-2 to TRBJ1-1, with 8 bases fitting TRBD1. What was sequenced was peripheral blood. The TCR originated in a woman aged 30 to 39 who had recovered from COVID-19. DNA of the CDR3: TGTGCCAGCAGCTTAGAGCGTCAGGGGGCAGGTACTGAAGCTTTCTTT. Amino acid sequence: CASSLERQGAGTEAFF.